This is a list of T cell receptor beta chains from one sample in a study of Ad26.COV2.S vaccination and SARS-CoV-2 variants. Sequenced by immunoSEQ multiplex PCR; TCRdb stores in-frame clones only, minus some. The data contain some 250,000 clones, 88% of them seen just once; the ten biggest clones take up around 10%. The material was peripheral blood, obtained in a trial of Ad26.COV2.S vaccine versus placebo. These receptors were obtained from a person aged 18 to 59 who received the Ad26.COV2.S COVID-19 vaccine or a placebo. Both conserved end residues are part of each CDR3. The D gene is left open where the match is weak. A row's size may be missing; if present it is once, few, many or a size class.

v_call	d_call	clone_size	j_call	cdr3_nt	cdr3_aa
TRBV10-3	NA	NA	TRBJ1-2	TGTGCCATCAGTTCTGACAGCCAGCCATCCTATGGCTACACCTTC	CAISSDSQPSYGYTF
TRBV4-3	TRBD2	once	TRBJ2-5	TGCGCCAGCAGCCAAGGGCTAGCGGGAGTGGAGACCCAGTACTTC	CASSQGLAGVETQYF
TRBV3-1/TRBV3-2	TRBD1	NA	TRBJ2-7	TGTGCCAGCAGCCAAGGGGACAGGGACGGATCCGAGCAGTACTTC	CASSQGDRDGSEQYF
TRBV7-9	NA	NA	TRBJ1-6	TGTGCCAGCAGCTCGGTGGCAGGGGATAATTCACCCCTCCACTTT	CASSSVAGDNSPLHF
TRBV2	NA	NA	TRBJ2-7	TGTGCCAGCAGTGAACAGGGTAGTACGGTTGAGCAGTACTTC	CASSEQGSTVEQYF
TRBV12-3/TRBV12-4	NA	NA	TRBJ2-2	TGTGCCAGCAGCCCGCAGAACACCGGGGAGCTGTTTTTT	CASSPQNTGELFF
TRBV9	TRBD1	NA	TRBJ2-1	TGTGCCAGCAGCGGGACAGGGTACTACAATGAGCAGTTCTTC	CASSGTGYYNEQFF
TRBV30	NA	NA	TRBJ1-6	TGTGCCTGGAGTGTACCTGGGAATTCACCCCTCCACTTT	CAWSVPGNSPLHF
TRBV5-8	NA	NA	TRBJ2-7	TGTGCCAGCAGCTTGCAGGGACACAGCTCCTACGAGCAGTACTTC	CASSLQGHSSYEQYF
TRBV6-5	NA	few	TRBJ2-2	TGTGCCAGTCCCGGGACGGCAAACACCGGGGAGCTGTTTTTT	CASPGTANTGELFF
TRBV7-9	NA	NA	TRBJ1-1	TGTGCCAGCGTAAAGACGGGGGGAATGAACACTGAAGCTTTCTTT	CASVKTGGMNTEAFF
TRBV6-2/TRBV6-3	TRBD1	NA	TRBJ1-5	TGTGCCAGCAGTCCCCTAATTAGGACAGGGGTCAATCAGCCCCAGCATTTT	CASSPLIRTGVNQPQHF
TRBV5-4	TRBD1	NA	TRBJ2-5	TGTGCCAGCAGCCCCCCGGGACAGGGGGCAGGAGAGACCCAGTACTTC	CASSPPGQGAGETQYF
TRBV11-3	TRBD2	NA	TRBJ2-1	TGTGCCAGCAGCTCAACCACTAGCGCTACTAGGAATGAGCAGTTCTTC	CASSSTTSATRNEQFF
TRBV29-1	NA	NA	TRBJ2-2	TGCAGCGTGGGAGGGGGACAGACAACCGGGGAGCTGTTTTTT	CSVGGGQTTGELFF
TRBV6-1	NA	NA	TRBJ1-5	TGTGCCAGCAGTGATTTGGGGACGATCAATCAGCCCCAGCATTTT	CASSDLGTINQPQHF
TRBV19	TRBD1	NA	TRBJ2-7	TGTGCCAGTAGTATCGGTACAGGGGGCGCCTACGAGCAGTACTTC	CASSIGTGGAYEQYF